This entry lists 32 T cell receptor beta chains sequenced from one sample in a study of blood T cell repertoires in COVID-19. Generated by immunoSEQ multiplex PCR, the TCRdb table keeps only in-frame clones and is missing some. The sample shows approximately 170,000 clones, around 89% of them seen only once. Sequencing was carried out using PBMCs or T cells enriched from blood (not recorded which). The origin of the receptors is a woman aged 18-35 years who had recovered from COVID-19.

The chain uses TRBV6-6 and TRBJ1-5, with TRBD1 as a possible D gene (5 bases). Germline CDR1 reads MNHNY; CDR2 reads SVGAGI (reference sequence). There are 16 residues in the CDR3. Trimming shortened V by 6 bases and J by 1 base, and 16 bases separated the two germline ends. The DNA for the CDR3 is TGTGCCAGCAGCCCCAGGGAGGTGTACAGCAATCAGCCCCAGCATTTT. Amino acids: CASSPREVYSNQPQHF.

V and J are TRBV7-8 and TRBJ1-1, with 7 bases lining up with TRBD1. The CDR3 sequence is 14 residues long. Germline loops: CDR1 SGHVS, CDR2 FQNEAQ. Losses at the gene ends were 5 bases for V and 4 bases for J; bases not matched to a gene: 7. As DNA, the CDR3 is TGTGCCAGCAGCCGAATTCAGGGGGGCACTGAAGCTTTCTTT. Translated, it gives CASSRIQGGTEAFF.

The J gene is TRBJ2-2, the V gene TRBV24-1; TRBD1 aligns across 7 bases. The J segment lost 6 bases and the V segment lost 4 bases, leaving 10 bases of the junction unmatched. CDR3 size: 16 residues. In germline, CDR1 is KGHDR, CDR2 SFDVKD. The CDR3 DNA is TGTGCCACCAGTGACTCAGACAGGGTTGTGGCCGGGGAGCTGTTTTTT. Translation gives CATSDSDRVVAGELFF.

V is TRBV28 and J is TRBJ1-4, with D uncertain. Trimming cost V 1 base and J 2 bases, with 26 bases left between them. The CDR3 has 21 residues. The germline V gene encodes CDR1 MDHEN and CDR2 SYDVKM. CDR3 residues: CASSLLFTDFNVLATNEKLFF. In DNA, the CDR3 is TGTGCCAGCAGTTTATTGTTCACGGACTTTAATGTGTTGGCCACTAATGAAAAACTGTTTTTT.

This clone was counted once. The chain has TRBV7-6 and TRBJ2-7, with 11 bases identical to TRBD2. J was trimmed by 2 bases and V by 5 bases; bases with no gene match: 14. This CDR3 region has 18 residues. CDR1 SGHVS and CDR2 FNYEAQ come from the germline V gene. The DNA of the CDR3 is TGTGCCAGCAGCCTCTCTAAGTCCGGGACTAGCGGTCCCTACGAGCAGTACTTC. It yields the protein CASSLSKSGTSGPYEQYF.

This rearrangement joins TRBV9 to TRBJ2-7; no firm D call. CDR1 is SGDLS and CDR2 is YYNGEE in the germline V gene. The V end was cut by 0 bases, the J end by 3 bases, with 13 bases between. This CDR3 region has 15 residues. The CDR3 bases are TGTGCCAGCAGCGTAGCCCCTAGTATGCTCTACGAGCAGTACTTC. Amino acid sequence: CASSVAPSMLYEQYF.

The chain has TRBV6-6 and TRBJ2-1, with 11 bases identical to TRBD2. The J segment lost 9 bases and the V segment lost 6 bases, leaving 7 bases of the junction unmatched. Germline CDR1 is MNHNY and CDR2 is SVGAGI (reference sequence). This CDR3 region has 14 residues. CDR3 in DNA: TGTGCCAGCAGCCCAACTAGCGGGAGAAGTGAGCAGTTCTTC. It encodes CASSPTSGRSEQFF.

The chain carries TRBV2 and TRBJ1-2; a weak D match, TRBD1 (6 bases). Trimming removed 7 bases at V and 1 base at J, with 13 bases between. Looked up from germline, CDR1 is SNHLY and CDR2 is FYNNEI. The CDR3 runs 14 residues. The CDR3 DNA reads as TGTGCCAGCACTGGACAGAGAATTAACTATGGCTACACCTTC. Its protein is CASTGQRINYGYTF.

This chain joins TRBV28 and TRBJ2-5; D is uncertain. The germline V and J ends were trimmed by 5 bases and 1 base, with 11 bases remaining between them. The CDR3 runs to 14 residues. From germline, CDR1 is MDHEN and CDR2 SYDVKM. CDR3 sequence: CASSIPLSQETQYF. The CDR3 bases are TGTGCCAGCAGTATCCCCCTTAGCCAAGAGACCCAGTACTTC.

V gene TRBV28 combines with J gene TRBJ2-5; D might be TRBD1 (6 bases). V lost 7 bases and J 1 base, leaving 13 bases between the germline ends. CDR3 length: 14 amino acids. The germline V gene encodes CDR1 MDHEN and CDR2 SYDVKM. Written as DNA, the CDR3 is TGTGCCAGCATCCGAAGGGGGAGCCAAGAGACCCAGTACTTC. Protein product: CASIRRGSQETQYF.

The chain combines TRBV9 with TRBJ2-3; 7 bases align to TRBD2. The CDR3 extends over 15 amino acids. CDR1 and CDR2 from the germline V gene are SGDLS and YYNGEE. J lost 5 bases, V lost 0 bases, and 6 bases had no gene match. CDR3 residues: CASSVAAGEGDTQYF. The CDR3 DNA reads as TGTGCCAGCAGCGTAGCGGCGGGAGAAGGAGATACGCAGTATTTT.

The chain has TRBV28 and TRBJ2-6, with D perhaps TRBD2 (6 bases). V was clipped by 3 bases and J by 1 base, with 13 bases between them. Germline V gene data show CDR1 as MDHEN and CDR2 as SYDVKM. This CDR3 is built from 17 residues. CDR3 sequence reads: CASSFGGSSSGANVLTF. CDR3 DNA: TGTGCCAGCAGTTTTGGAGGGTCTTCTTCTGGGGCCAACGTCCTGACTTTC.

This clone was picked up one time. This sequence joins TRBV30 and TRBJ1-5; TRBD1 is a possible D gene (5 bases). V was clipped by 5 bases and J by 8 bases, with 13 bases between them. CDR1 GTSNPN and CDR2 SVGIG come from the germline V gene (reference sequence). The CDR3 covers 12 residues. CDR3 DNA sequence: TGTGCCTGGGGTGGGAGGGGTGAGCCCCAGCATTTT. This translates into CAWGGRGEPQHF.

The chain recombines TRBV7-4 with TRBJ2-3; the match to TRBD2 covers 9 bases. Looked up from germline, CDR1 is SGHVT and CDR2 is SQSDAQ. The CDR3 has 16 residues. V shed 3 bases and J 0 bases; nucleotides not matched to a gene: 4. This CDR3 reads CASSFRLADSTDTQYF. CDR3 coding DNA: TGTGCCAGCAGCTTCAGACTAGCGGATAGCACAGATACGCAGTATTTT.

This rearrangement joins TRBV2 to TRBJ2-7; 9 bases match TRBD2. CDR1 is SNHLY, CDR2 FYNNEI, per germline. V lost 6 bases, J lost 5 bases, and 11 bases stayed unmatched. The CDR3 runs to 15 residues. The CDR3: CASRGGAGGRDEQYF. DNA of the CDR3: TGTGCCAGCAGGGGGGGAGCGGGAGGTCGTGACGAGCAGTACTTC.

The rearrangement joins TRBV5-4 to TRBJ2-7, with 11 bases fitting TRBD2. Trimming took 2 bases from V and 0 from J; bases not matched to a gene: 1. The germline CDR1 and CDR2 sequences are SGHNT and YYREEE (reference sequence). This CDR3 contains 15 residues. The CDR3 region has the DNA TGTGCCAGCAGCTTCGGGACTAGCGGCTCCTACGAGCAGTACTTC. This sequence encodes CASSFGTSGSYEQYF.

CDR3 nucleotide sequence: TGTGCCAGCAGGGGACAGGGCCTTTCGGGAGAGACCCAGTACTTC. Its protein product is CASRGQGLSGETQYF. The V and J genes are TRBV28 and TRBJ2-5; 9 bases agree with TRBD1. V gave up 6 bases and J gave up 4 bases; unmatched junction bases: 9. This CDR3 contains 15 residues. Per the germline V gene, CDR1 is MDHEN and CDR2 is SYDVKM.

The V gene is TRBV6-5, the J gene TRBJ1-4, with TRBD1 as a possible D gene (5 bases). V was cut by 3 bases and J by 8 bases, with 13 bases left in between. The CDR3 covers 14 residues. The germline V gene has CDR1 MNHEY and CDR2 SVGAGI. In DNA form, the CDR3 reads TGTGCCAGCAGTTATATTGGGGAGGGGGAAAAACTGTTTTTT. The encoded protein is CASSYIGEGEKLFF.

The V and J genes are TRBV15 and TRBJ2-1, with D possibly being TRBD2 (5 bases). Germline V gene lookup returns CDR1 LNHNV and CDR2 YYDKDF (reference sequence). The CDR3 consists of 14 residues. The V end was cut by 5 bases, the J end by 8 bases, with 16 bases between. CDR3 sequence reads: CATSRLPLRDEQFF. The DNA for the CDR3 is TGTGCCACCAGCCGACTCCCCCTGCGGGATGAGCAGTTCTTC.

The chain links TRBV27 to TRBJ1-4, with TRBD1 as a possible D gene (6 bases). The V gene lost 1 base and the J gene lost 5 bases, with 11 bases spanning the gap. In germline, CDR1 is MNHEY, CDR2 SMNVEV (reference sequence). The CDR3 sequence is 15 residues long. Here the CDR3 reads CASSLLRTENEKLFF. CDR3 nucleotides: TGTGCCAGCAGTTTATTGAGGACAGAGAATGAAAAACTGTTTTTT. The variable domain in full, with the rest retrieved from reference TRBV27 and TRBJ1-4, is EAQVTQNPRYLITVTGKKLTVTCSQNMNHEYMSWYRQDPGLGLRQIYYSMNVEVTDKGDVPEGYKVSRKEKRNFPLILESPSPNQTSLYFCASSLLRTENEKLFFGSGTQLSVL.

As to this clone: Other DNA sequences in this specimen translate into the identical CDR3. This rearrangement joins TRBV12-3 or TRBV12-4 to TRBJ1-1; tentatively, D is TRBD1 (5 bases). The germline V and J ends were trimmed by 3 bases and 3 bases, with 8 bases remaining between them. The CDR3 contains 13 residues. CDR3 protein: CASSLAGDTEAFF. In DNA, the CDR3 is TGTGCCAGCAGTTTGGCGGGGGACACTGAAGCTTTCTTT.

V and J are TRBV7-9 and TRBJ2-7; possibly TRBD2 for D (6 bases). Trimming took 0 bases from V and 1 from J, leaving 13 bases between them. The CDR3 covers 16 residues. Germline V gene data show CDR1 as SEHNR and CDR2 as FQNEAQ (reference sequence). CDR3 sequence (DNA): TGTGCCAGCAGCTTAGCCAGTTCGGACTATTCCTACGAGCAGTACTTC. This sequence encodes CASSLASSDYSYEQYF.

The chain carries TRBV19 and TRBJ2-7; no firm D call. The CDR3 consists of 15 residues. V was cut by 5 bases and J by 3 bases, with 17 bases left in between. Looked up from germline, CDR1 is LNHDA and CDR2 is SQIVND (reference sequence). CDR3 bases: TGTGCCAGTAGTCCCCGTGGCAGAACCTTCTACGAGCAGTACTTC. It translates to CASSPRGRTFYEQYF.

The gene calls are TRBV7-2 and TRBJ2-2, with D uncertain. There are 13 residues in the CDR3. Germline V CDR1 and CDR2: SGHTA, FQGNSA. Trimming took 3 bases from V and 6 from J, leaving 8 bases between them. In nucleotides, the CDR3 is TGTGCCAGCAGCTTGGTAGCTTCCGGGGAGCTGTTTTTT. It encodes CASSLVASGELFF.

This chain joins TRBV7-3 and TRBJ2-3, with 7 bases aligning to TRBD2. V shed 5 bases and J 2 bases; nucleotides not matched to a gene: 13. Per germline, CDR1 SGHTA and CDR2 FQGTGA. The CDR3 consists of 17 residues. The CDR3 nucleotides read TGTGCCAGCAGCGTCGCAATGGGGGAGGGGTCCACAGATACGCAGTATTTT. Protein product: CASSVAMGEGSTDTQYF.

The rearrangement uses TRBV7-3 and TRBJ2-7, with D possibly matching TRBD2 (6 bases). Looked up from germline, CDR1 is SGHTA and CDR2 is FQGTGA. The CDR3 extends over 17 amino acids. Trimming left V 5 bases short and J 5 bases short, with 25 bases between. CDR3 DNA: TGTGCCAGCAGCCCCAGCGGGTGGCGGTCCCGCTTCGACGAGCAGTACTTC. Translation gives CASSPSGWRSRFDEQYF.

The chain's CDR3 is CASSAYRGTDSIQFF. The CDR3 DNA follows: TGTGCCAGCAGCGCTTATCGGGGGACAGATTCCATACAGTTCTTC. The J gene is TRBJ2-1, the V gene TRBV3-1 (or the pseudogene TRBV3-2); a weak D match, TRBD1 (7 bases). CDR1 and CDR2 from the germline V gene are LGHDT and YNNKEL (reference sequence). Trimming stripped 5 bases from V and 13 bases from J, with 24 bases between. The CDR3 runs 15 residues.

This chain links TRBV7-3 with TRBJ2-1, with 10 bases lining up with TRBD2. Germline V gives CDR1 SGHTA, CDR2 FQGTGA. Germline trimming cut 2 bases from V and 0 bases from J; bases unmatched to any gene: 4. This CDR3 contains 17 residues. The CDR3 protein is CASSLGSSGSSYNEQFF. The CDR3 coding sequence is TGTGCCAGCAGCTTAGGGTCTAGCGGGAGCTCCTACAATGAGCAGTTCTTC.

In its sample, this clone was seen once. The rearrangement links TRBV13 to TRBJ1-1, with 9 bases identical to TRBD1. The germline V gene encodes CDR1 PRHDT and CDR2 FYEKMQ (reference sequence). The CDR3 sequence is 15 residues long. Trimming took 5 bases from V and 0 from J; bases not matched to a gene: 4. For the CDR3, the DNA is TGTGCCAGCAGCAGAGGACAGGGGCTGAACACTGAAGCTTTCTTT. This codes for CASSRGQGLNTEAFF.

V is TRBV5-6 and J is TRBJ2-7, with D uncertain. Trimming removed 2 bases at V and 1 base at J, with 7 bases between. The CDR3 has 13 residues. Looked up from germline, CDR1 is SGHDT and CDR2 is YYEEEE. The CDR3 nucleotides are TGTGCCAGCAGCTTCCCGGGTTCCTACGAGCAGTACTTC. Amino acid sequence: CASSFPGSYEQYF.

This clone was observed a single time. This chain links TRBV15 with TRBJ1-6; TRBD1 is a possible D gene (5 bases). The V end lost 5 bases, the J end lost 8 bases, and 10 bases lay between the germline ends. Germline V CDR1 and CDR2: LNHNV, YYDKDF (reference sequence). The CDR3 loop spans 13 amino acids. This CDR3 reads CATSYRRDSPLHF. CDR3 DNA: TGTGCCACCAGCTACCGCAGGGATTCACCCCTCCACTTT. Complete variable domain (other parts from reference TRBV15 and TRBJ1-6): DAMVIQNPRYQVTQFGKPVTLSCSQTLNHNVMYWYQQKSSQAPKLLFHYYDKDFNNEADTPDNFQSRRPNTSFCFLDIRSPGLGDTAMYLCATSYRRDSPLHFGNGTRLTVT.

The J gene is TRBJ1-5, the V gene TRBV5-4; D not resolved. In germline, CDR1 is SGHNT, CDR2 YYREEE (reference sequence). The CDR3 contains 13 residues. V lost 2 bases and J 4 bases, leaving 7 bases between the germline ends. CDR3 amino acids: CASSFDGNQPQHF. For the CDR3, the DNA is TGTGCCAGCAGCTTCGACGGGAATCAGCCCCAGCATTTT.